This T cell receptor (beta chain) appears in the sequencing data of a study of CD8+CD57+ T cells in acquired aplastic anemia. Profiling that covered TCR beta VDJ and CDR3 relied on genomic DNA as its template. MiXCR, run by TCRdb on the reads, gives a single entry per CDR3 protein. The table shows about 290,000 distinct CDR3 sequences, with under 65% occurring only once. An expansion of CD8+CD57+ cells by flow cytometry had been shown in patients chosen for sequencing. With 5 bases removed from V and 0 bases from J, the gap between germline ends came to 14 bases. The CDR3 contains 16 residues. Germline CDR1 SNHLY, CDR2 FYNNEI.

The receptor comes from a human donor with aplastic anemia. The source material was sorted CD4+, CD8+, or CD8+CD57+ T cells (not recorded which) from PBMCs. The V and J genes are TRBV2 and TRBJ2-1; D is perhaps TRBD2 (5 bases). In nucleotides, the CDR3 is TGTGCCAGCAGTCAAAGCGGTAAAAGCTCCTACAATGAGCAGTTCTTC. Its protein product is CASSQSGKSSYNEQFF.